This TCR beta chain was sequenced for a study of human T cells and chemical hapten exposure. The wider study: A patient group, mainly female, showed alopecia areata, totalis or universalis.

As handled by the study authors: Ranging from roughly 23,224 to 750,000, TCR counts per sample had a median value of around 90,000. One entry per CDR3 protein, called by TCRdb with MiXCR from the RACE reads. The V and J calls come from TCRdb's annotation, not from the publication. Altogether a few hundred thousand distinct CDR3 sequences are present, about 6.9% being singletons, with the ten largest covering around 5.6%. V lost 0 bases and J lost 8, with 17 bases in between. The germline CDR1 and CDR2 sequences are SGDLS and YYNGEE. This CDR3 spans 15 amino acids. The table lists this clonotype with many counts. As to time point: patch test 2, 6 weeks after DPC sensitization. Treatment denoted: therapeutic diphenylcyclopropenone sensitization with weekly scalp DPC. At patch-test visits, sampling came before the patch test.

This receptor was taken from a woman younger than 35 with alopecia areata. Some clones in this sample may be carry-over from other donors' samples. The gene calls are TRBV9 and TRBJ1-1, with D unresolved. The sample in question was whole blood, obtained in connection with sensitization to the hapten diphenylcyclopropenone (DPC). CDR3 in amino acids: CASSVGLAVEQEAFF. Here the CDR3 DNA reads TGTGCCAGCAGCGTAGGGTTGGCAGTAGAACAAGAAGCTTTCTTT.